A single sample gave rise to the 22 T cell receptor beta chains below, sequenced in a study of T cell responses to AZD1222 COVID-19 vaccine. Measured with immunoSEQ multiplex PCR; TCRdb has only the in-frame clones, and not every one. Of around 260,000 clones detected, approximately 95% appear once; the ten largest clones hold 0.55%. Here the sequenced sample was peripheral blood, taken on day 0 of AZD1222 vaccination. These receptors all stem from an adult in good health.

The J gene is TRBJ1-2, the V gene TRBV10-1, with no clear D. Germline loops: CDR1 WNHNN, CDR2 SYGVQD (reference sequence). V shed 8 bases and J shed 2 bases, with 15 bases lying between them. The length of the CDR3 is 14 residues. DNA for the CDR3: TGCGCCAGCTCCCGGGCGGGAGCGAACTATGGCTACACCTTC. This gives the protein CASSRAGANYGYTF.

The chain couples TRBV2 to TRBJ1-5; the D is unclear. This CDR3 is built from 14 residues. V was pared by 3 bases and J by 0 bases, with 6 bases between. Germline CDR1 SNHLY, CDR2 FYNNEI. The CDR3 loop is CASSDGFSNQPQHF. CDR3 bases: TGTGCCAGCAGTGACGGTTTTAGCAATCAGCCCCAGCATTTT.

This clone has only a few counts. The same CDR3 can be traced to other DNA sequences in this sample. The gene calls are TRBV7-9 and TRBJ1-1, with D perhaps matching TRBD1 (6 bases). The CDR3 has 12 amino acids. Per the germline V gene, CDR1 is SEHNR and CDR2 is FQNEAQ (reference sequence). Trimming removed 11 bases at V and 1 base at J, with 11 bases between. The CDR3 loop is CAGRGRNTEAFF. The CDR3 DNA sequence: TGTGCCGGCCGGGGGCGGAACACTGAAGCTTTCTTT.

The V and J genes are TRBV5-1 and TRBJ1-4; D possibly corresponds to TRBD1 (5 bases). Germline CDR1 is SGHRS and CDR2 is YFSETQ. Between the trimmed V and J ends, which lost 0 bases and 7 bases, there was a span of 10 bases. This CDR3 has 14 residues. The CDR3 is CASSLGQGSEKLFF. As DNA, the CDR3 is TGCGCCAGCAGCTTGGGGCAGGGAAGTGAAAAACTGTTTTTT.

The chain combines TRBV7-2 with TRBJ2-3; TRBD2 matches at 9 bases. The trim removed 2 bases at V and 5 bases at J, leaving 14 bases unmatched. CDR1 SGHTA and CDR2 FQGNSA come from the germline V gene. The CDR3 contains 18 residues. The CDR3 bases are TGTGCCAGCAGCTTACTAAGCGGGAGGTCTACCGGGGGAGATACGCAGTATTTT. It encodes CASSLLSGRSTGGDTQYF.

CDR3 nucleotides: TGCGCCAGCAGCTTGGCAGGTGGACAAGGGAGCTCCTACGAGCAGTACTTC. It encodes CASSLAGGQGSSYEQYF. The genes are TRBV5-1 and TRBJ2-7; D could derive from TRBD1 or TRBD2 (5 bases each). The CDR3 spans 17 residues. Trimming shortened V by 0 bases and J by 0 bases, and 16 bases separated the two germline ends. In germline, CDR1 is SGHRS, CDR2 YFSETQ.

The CDR3 protein is CASSLTDSQLNEKLFF. The CDR3 nucleotides read TGTGCCAGCAGCCTAACTGACAGCCAGCTTAATGAAAAACTGTTTTTT. The chain carries TRBV14 and TRBJ1-4; possible D gene TRBD1, 5 bases. This CDR3 comprises 16 residues. The V gene lost 4 bases and the J gene lost 4 bases, with 16 bases spanning the gap. The germline CDR1 and CDR2 sequences are SGHDN and FVKESK.

The chain uses TRBV18 and TRBJ1-2; 7 bases agree with TRBD1. Losses at the gene ends were 8 bases for V and 3 bases for J; bases not matched to a gene: 9. CDR1 is KGHSH and CDR2 is LQKENI in the germline V gene. This CDR3 has 14 amino acids. The CDR3 DNA sequence: TGTGCCAGCGCCCAACAGGGGCTACACTATGGCTACACCTTC. Translation: CASAQQGLHYGYTF.

This clone was recorded a few times. The chain has TRBV6-5 and TRBJ1-4; no clear D. This CDR3 is built from 15 residues. The germline V gene has CDR1 MNHEY and CDR2 SVGAGI. Deletions cut 6 bases from V and 8 bases from J, with 19 bases between. In DNA form, the CDR3 reads TGTGCCAGCAGCTATACTTTGGGCGCAGACGAAAAACTGTTTTTT. Encoded protein: CASSYTLGADEKLFF.

The J gene is TRBJ2-2, the V gene TRBV10-3, with a weak D call TRBD1 (6 bases). There are 11 residues in the CDR3. Germline V gives CDR1 ENHRY, CDR2 SYGVKD. Here the CDR3 reads CDFTGPGELFF. For the CDR3, the DNA is TGTGACTTTACAGGGCCCGGGGAGCTGTTTTTT.

The chain joins TRBV28 to TRBJ1-5; unclear D gene. Germline loops: CDR1 MDHEN, CDR2 SYDVKM. V was shortened by 4 bases and J by 7 bases, with 8 bases between the two germline ends. The CDR3 has 12 amino acids. The DNA of the CDR3 is TGTGCCAGCAGTTACACACCGCAGCCCCAGCATTTT. This translates into CASSYTPQPQHF. The variable domain in full, completed from reference TRBV28 and TRBJ1-5, reads DVKVTQSSRYLVKRTGEKVFLECVQDMDHENMFWYRQDPGLGLRLIYFSYDVKMKEKGDIPEGYSVSREKKERFSLILESASTNQTSMYLCASSYTPQPQHFGDGTRLSIL.

The chain carries TRBV7-8 and TRBJ2-7, with 8 bases that match TRBD1. Germline values: CDR1 SGHVS, CDR2 FQNEAQ. The CDR3 covers 16 residues. Germline trimming cut 5 bases from V and 3 bases from J; bases unmatched to any gene: 12. CDR3 protein: CASSHLPGGQGYEQYF. In DNA, the CDR3 is TGTGCCAGCAGCCATTTACCAGGCGGACAGGGCTACGAGCAGTACTTC.

This clone has just one count. This chain connects TRBV28 to TRBJ2-1; D may be TRBD1 or TRBD2 (5 bases each). Deletions cut 5 bases from V and 8 bases from J, with 13 bases between. From germline, CDR1 is MDHEN and CDR2 SYDVKM. CDR3 length: 13 residues. The CDR3 loop reads CASSDLVGDEQFF. The DNA of the CDR3 is TGTGCCAGCAGTGACCTAGTGGGGGATGAGCAGTTCTTC.

V gene TRBV5-1 combines with J gene TRBJ2-5; 7 bases fit TRBD2. Germline values: CDR1 SGHRS, CDR2 YFSETQ. With 4 bases clipped from V and 9 bases from J, the junction kept 12 bases outside the gene matches. CDR3 length: 14 residues. The CDR3 loop reads CASSLDVTAGAQYF. As DNA, the CDR3 is TGCGCCAGCAGCCTGGACGTAACCGCGGGGGCCCAGTACTTC. Looking up the rest from reference TRBV5-1 and TRBJ2-5 gives the full variable domain: KAGVTQTPRYLIKTRGQQVTLSCSPISGHRSVSWYQQTPGQGLQFLFEYFSETQRNKGNFPGRFSGRQFSNSRSEMNVSTLELGDSALYLCASSLDVTAGAQYFGPGTRLLVL.

The chain employs TRBV4-1 and TRBJ2-5; TRBD2 might be the D (6 bases). Germline values: CDR1 MGHRA, CDR2 YSYEKL. This CDR3 is built from 13 residues. Trimming removed 3 bases at V and 4 bases at J, with 9 bases between. This chain's CDR3 is CASSQAGRETQYF. CDR3 sequence (DNA): TGCGCCAGCAGCCAGGCCGGGAGAGAGACCCAGTACTTC.

This rearrangement joins TRBV10-2 to TRBJ1-6; D not resolved. V was pared by 7 bases and J by 4 bases, with 11 bases between. Germline V gene lookup returns CDR1 WSHSY and CDR2 SAAADI. This CDR3 has 14 amino acids. The CDR3 DNA is TGCGCCAGCACCGTGCAGCCATATAATTCACCCCTCCACTTT. Its translation: CASTVQPYNSPLHF.

The chain recombines TRBV6-4 with TRBJ1-5, with 7 bases lining up with TRBD1. The V gene's germline CDR1 is MRHNA and CDR2 SNTAGT. The V gene end was trimmed by 4 bases and the J gene end by 4 bases; junction bases not matched to a gene: 4. This CDR3 has 14 residues. CDR3 protein: CASSGGQFNQPQHF. The CDR3 coding sequence is TGTGCCAGCAGTGGGGGACAGTTTAATCAGCCCCAGCATTTT.

V and J are TRBV14 and TRBJ2-1; 11 bases line up with TRBD2. V lost 4 bases to trimming and J lost 2 bases; unmatched junction nucleotides: 1. The CDR3 runs to 15 residues. CDR1 is SGHDN and CDR2 is FVKESK in the germline V gene. For the CDR3, the DNA is TGTGCCAGCAGCCGACTAGCGGGAACCTACAATGAGCAGTTCTTC. As protein: CASSRLAGTYNEQFF.

V gene TRBV5-4 combines with J gene TRBJ2-7, with 7 nucleotides matching TRBD1. CDR1 is SGHNT and CDR2 is YYREEE in the germline V gene (reference sequence). Trimming took 0 bases from V and 1 from J; bases not matched to a gene: 1. The CDR3 loop spans 14 amino acids. CDR3 protein: CASSLGDRSYEQYF. In DNA, the CDR3 is TGTGCCAGCAGCTTGGGGGACAGATCCTACGAGCAGTACTTC.

V and J are TRBV11-2 and TRBJ1-1, with D perhaps TRBD1 (5 bases). V shed 5 bases and J shed 3 bases, with 16 bases lying between them. The CDR3 runs to 15 residues. From germline, CDR1 is SGHAT and CDR2 FQNNGV. The CDR3 region has the DNA TGTGCCAGCAGCCCCACAACAGGAGGGGACACTGAAGCTTTCTTT. Its translation is CASSPTTGGDTEAFF.

The gene calls are TRBV18 and TRBJ1-6, with TRBD1 matching 8 bases. This CDR3 comprises 14 residues. Germline V gives CDR1 KGHSH, CDR2 LQKENI. V shed 2 bases and J 10 bases; nucleotides not matched to a gene: 4. CDR3 in DNA: TGTGCCAGCTCACCAGCAGGGGGCGAATCACCCCTCCACTTT. Translated, it gives CASSPAGGESPLHF.

V gene TRBV7-3 combines with J gene TRBJ2-3; the match to TRBD2 covers 7 bases. Trimming removed 0 bases from V and 5 bases from J; junction bases left unmatched: 8. The CDR3 runs 16 residues. Germline lookup yields CDR1 SGHTA and CDR2 FQGTGA. In DNA, the CDR3 is TGTGCCAGCAGCTTAACGAGAGCGGGGAATGGAGATACGCAGTATTTT. It specifies CASSLTRAGNGDTQYF. The full variable domain, its missing parts supplied by reference TRBV7-3 and TRBJ2-3, is GAGVSQTPSNKVTEKGKYVELRCDPISGHTALYWYRQSLGQGPEFLIYFQGTGAADDSGLPNDRFFAVRPEGSVSTLKIQRTERGDSAVYLCASSLTRAGNGDTQYFGPGTRLTVL.